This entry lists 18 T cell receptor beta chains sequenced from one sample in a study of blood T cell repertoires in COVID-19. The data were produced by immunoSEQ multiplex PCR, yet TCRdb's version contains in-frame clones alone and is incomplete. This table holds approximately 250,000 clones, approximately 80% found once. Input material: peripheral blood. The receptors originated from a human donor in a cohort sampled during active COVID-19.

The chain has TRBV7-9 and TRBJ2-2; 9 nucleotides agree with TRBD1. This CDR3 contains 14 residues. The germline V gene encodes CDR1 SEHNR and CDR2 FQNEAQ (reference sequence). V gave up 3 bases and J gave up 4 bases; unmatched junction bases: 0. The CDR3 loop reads CASSLTGGTGELFF. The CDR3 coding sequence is TGTGCCAGCAGCTTGACAGGGGGCACCGGGGAGCTGTTTTTT.

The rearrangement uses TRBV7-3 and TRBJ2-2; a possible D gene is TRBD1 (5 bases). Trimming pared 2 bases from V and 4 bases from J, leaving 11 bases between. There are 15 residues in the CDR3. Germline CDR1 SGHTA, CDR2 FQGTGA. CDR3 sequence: CASSLQGLLTGELFF. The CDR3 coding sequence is TGTGCCAGCAGCTTACAGGGCCTTCTCACCGGGGAGCTGTTTTTT.

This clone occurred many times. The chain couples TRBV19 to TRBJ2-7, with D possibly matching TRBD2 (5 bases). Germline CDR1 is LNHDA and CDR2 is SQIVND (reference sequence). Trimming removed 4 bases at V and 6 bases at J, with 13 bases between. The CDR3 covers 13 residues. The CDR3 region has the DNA TGTGCCAGTAGTAGACTAAAGGGAACCGAGCAGTACTTC. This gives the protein CASSRLKGTEQYF.

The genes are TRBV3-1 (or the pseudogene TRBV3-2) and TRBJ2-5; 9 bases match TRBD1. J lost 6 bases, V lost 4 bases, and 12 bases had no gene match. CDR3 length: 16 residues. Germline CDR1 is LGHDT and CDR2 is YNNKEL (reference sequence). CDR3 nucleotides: TGTGCCAGCAGCCCCCGGGACAGGGATGTCGGAAAGACCCAGTACTTC. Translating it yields CASSPRDRDVGKTQYF.

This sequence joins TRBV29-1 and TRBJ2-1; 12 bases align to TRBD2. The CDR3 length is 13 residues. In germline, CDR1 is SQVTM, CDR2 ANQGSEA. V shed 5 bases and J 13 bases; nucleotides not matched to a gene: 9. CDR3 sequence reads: CSVRSSGGGPQFF. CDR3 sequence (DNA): TGCAGCGTTCGCTCTAGCGGGGGGGGTCCCCAGTTCTTC.

The chain's CDR3 is CASKGIGGYGELFF. CDR3 DNA sequence: TGTGCCAGCAAGGGAATAGGGGGATACGGGGAGCTGTTTTTT. The V call is TRBV6-5, the J call TRBJ2-2, with D tentatively TRBD1 (6 bases). This CDR3 is built from 14 residues. The V end lost 7 bases, the J end lost 7 bases, and 16 bases lay between the germline ends. Germline loops: CDR1 MNHEY, CDR2 SVGAGI.

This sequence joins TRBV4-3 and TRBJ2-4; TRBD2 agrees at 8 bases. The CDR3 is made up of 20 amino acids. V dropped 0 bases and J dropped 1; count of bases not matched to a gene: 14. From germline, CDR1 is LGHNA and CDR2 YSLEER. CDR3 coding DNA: TGCGCCAGCAGCCAAGATAGTGGCGGGGGGCCCGGAAGGGCCAAAAACATTCAGTACTTC. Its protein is CASSQDSGGGPGRAKNIQYF.

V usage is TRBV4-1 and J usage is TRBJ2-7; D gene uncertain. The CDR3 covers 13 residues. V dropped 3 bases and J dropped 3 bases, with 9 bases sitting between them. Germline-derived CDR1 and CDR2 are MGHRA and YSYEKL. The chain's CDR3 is CASSQTTGYEQYF. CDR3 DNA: TGCGCCAGCAGCCAGACGACGGGCTACGAGCAGTACTTC.

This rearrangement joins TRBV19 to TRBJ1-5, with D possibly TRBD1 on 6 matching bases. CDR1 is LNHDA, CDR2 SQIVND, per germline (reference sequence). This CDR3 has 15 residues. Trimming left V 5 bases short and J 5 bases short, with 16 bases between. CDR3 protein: CASSPERGAYQPQHF. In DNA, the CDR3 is TGTGCCAGTAGTCCAGAGCGGGGGGCTTATCAGCCCCAGCATTTT.

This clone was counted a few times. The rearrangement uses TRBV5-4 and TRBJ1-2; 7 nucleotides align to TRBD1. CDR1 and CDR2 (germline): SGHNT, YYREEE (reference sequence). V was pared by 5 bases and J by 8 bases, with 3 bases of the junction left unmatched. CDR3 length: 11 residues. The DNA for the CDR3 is TGTGCCAGCAGGGGACAGCAAGGCTACACCTTC. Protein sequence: CASRGQQGYTF.

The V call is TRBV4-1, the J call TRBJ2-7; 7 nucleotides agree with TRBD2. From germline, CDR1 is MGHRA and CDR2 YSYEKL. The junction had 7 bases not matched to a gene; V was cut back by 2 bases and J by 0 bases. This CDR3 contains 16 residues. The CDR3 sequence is CASSQKAGGYSYEQYF. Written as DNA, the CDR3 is TGCGCCAGCAGCCAAAAGGCCGGGGGGTACTCCTACGAGCAGTACTTC.

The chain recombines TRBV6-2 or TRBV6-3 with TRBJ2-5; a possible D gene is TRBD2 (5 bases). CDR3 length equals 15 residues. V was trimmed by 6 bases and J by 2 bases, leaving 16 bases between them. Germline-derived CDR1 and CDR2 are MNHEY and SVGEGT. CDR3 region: CASSPPNAGQETQYF. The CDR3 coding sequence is TGTGCCAGCAGCCCCCCCAACGCGGGTCAAGAGACCCAGTACTTC.

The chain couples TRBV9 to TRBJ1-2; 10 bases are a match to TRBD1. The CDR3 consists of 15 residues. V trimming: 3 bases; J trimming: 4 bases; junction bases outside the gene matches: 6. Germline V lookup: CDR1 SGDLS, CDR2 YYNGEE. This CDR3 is CASSAVTGGAYGYTF. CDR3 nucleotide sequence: TGTGCCAGCAGCGCGGTGACAGGGGGCGCCTATGGCTACACCTTC.

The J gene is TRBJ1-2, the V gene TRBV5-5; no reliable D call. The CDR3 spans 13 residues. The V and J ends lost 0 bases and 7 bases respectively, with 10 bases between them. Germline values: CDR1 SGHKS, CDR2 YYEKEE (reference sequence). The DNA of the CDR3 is TGTGCCAGCAGCTTGGAGCCCATTGGTGGCTACACCTTC. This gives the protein CASSLEPIGGYTF.

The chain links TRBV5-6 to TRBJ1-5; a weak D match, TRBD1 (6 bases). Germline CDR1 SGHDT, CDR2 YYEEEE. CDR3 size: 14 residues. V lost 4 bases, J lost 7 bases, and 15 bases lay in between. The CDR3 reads CASSPGQGRQPQHF. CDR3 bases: TGTGCCAGCAGCCCCGGCCAGGGGCGCCAGCCCCAGCATTTT.

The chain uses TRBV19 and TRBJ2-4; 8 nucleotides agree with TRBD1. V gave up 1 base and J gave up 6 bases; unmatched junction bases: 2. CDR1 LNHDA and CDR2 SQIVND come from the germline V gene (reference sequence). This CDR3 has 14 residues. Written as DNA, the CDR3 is TGTGCCAGTAGTATAGGAGGACAGGGAAACATTCAGTACTTC. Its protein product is CASSIGGQGNIQYF.

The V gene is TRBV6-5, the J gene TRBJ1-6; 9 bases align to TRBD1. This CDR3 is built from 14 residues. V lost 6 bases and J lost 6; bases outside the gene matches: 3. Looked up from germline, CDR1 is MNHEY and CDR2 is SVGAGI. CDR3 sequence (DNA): TGTGCCAGCAGCAACAGGGGGCGTAATTCACCCCTCCACTTT. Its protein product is CASSNRGRNSPLHF.

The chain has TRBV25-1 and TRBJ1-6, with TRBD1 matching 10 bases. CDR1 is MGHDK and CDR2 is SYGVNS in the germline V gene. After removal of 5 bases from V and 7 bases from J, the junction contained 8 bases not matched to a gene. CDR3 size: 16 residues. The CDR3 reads CASSISTGGGNSPLHF. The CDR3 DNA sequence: TGTGCCAGCAGTATCTCGACAGGGGGCGGAAATTCACCCCTCCACTTT. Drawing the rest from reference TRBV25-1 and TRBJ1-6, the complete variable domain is EADIYQTPRYLVIGTGKKITLECSQTMGHDKMYWYQQDPGMELHLIHYSYGVNSTEKGDLSSESTVSRIRTEHFPLTLESARPSHTSQYLCASSISTGGGNSPLHFGNGTRLTVT.